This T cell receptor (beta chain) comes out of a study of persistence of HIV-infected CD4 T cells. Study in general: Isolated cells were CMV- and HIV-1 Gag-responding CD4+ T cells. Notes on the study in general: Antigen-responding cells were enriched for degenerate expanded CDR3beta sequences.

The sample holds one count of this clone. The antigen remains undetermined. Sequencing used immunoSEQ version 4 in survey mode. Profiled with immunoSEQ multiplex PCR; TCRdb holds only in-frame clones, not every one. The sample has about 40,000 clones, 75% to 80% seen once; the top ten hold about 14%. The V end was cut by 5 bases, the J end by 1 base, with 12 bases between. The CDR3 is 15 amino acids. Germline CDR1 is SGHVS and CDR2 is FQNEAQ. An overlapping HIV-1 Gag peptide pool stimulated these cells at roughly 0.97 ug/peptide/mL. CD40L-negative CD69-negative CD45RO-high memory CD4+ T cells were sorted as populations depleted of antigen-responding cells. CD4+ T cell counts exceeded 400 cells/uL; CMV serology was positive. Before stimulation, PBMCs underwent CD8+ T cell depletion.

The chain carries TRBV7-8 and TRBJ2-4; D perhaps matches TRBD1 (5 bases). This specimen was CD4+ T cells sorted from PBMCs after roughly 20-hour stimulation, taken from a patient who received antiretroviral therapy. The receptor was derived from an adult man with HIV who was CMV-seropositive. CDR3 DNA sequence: TGTGCCAGCAGCCCCGCTGGGGCCGCCAAAAACATTCAGTACTTC. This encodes CASSPAGAAKNIQYF.